This TCR beta chain appears in the sequencing data of a study of T cell responses to AZD1222 COVID-19 vaccine. General study points: Females made up more of the donors, who were largely white British, and clonal diversity may have come out too low. Spike-specific TCR breadth and depth went up after people got two AZD1222 doses. Only a handful of people who got AZD1222 tested seropositive at baseline.

With regard to this clone: The antigen remains unidentified.

The method was immunoSEQ multiplex PCR; TCRdb's version includes in-frame clones alone and lacks a portion of them. The data show some 130,000 clones, 80% to 90% seen once. The CDR3 sequence is 18 residues long. Germline CDR1 reads SGHVS; CDR2 reads FNYEAQ. J lost 8 bases, V lost 4 bases, and 20 bases had no gene match. The sequencing here drew on peripheral blood, taken 28 days after the second AZD1222 dose. The clonotype was recovered from an adult who received the AZD1222 COVID-19 vaccine. The chain couples TRBV7-6 to TRBJ2-1; TRBD2 agrees at 7 bases. The CDR3 sequence is CASSSGEASGIDSDEQFF. The CDR3 DNA sequence: TGTGCCAGCAGCTCGGGGGAGGCTAGCGGAATTGATTCTGATGAGCAGTTCTTC.